This TCR beta chain was identified during a study of shared clonotypes between healthy human individuals. Some 29,000 T cell genomes (around 200 ng DNA) went into each sorted-subset replicate. TCRdb's table, derived via immunoSEQ multiplex PCR, lists solely in-frame clones and lacks some. The sample records approximately 2.3 million clones, approximately 93% being singletons. The study drew its donors from healthy HIV-negative adults without recent acute infections or vaccinations. The junction had 5 bases not matched to a gene; V was cut back by 7 bases and J by 2 bases. This CDR3 region has 13 residues. CDR1 and CDR2 (germline): SGHRS, YFSETQ.

Sequencing was done on a sample of naive CD4+ T cells from PBMCs. Subset reported: CD45RA+ positively selected. V is TRBV5-1 and J is TRBJ2-5; TRBD1 agrees at 7 bases. This TCR was recovered from a young man in good health. Some clones in this sample may be carry-over from other donors' samples. CDR3 coding DNA: TGCGCCAGCCACGACAGGGTACAAGAGACCCAGTACTTC. Protein product: CASHDRVQETQYF.